A selection of T cell receptor beta chains follows, all from one sample in a study of blood T cell repertoires in COVID-19. The data were produced by immunoSEQ multiplex PCR, yet TCRdb's version contains in-frame clones alone and is incomplete. This sample has tens of thousands of clones; roughly 87% occur once, and the top ten carry about a quarter. Sample: peripheral blood. The receptors originated from an older woman with acute or convalescent COVID-19. Each CDR3 is given with its conserved first and last residue. A D gene is named only where the DNA matches it firmly. Size is stated for part of the rows, as once, few or many counts, or as a class when the clone is expanded.

V gene	D gene	J gene	clone size	CDR3 protein	CDR3 DNA
TRBV25-1	TRBD1	TRBJ1-2	few	CASRDRGSLGYTF	TGTGCCAGCCGGGACAGGGGTTCGTTAGGCTACACCTTC
TRBV5-4	TRBD1	TRBJ1-2	.	CASSFGGQYFYGYTF	TGTGCCAGCAGCTTTGGGGGACAGTATTTCTATGGCTACACCTTC
TRBV19	.	TRBJ2-7	.	CASSSHTRYEQYF	TGTGCCAGTAGTTCACATACCCGCTACGAGCAGTACTTC
TRBV11-2	.	TRBJ2-1	.	CASSFTGLSNEQFF	TGTGCCAGCAGCTTTACAGGTCTCAGCAATGAGCAGTTCTTC
TRBV7-2	.	TRBJ1-5	.	CASSLRRGANQPQHF	TGTGCCAGCAGCTTAAGGCGTGGGGCTAATCAGCCCCAGCATTTT
TRBV10-2	TRBD2	TRBJ2-2	.	CASSVTSGGGGELFF	TGCGCCAGCAGTGTCACTAGCGGGGGGGGCGGGGAGCTGTTTTTT
TRBV4-1	.	TRBJ2-1	.	CASSQIGRRQVNEQFF	TGCGCCAGCAGCCAAATTGGACGGAGGCAGGTGAATGAGCAGTTCTTC
TRBV11-2	TRBD1	TRBJ1-2	.	CASSRQGTGGYTF	TGTGCCAGCAGTCGACAGGGAACGGGTGGCTACACCTTC
TRBV11-2	TRBD1	TRBJ2-7	.	CASSPGQGLSHEQYF	TGTGCCAGCAGCCCCGGACAGGGATTGAGCCACGAGCAGTACTTC
TRBV4-1	TRBD1	TRBJ1-1	.	CASSSTGFEAFF	TGCGCCAGCAGCTCGACAGGGTTTGAAGCTTTCTTT
TRBV24-1	TRBD2	TRBJ2-1	.	CATSPPGTSNEQFF	TGTGCCACCAGTCCACCTGGGACTAGCAATGAGCAGTTCTTC
TRBV19	.	TRBJ2-7	.	CASSIGVHEQYF	TGTGCCAGTAGTATCGGTGTCCACGAGCAGTACTTC
TRBV3-1/TRBV3-2	TRBD2	TRBJ2-3	.	CASSQRGTSGGLGTDTQYF	TGTGCCAGCAGCCAACGGGGGACTAGCGGGGGGTTGGGCACAGATACGCAGTATTTT
TRBV2	.	TRBJ1-4	.	CASSEALGGAKEKLFF	TGTGCCAGCAGTGAAGCGCTCGGGGGTGCGAAAGAAAAACTGTTTTTT
TRBV11-1	.	TRBJ2-1	.	CASSPQRTSYNEQFF	TGTGCCAGCAGCCCACAGAGGACTTCCTACAATGAGCAGTTCTTC
TRBV6-6	TRBD1	TRBJ1-1	medium-sized	CASKRQGSDTEAFF	TGTGCCAGCAAGCGACAGGGGTCGGACACTGAAGCTTTCTTT
TRBV7-2	.	TRBJ2-1	.	CASSLPPAGFYEQFF	TGTGCCAGCAGCTTGCCCCCGGCGGGGTTCTATGAGCAGTTCTTC
TRBV14	.	TRBJ2-1	.	CASSQDLRLDNEQFF	TGTGCCAGCAGCCAAGATCTACGGTTAGACAATGAGCAGTTCTTC
TRBV29-1	TRBD1	TRBJ2-7	.	CSVSGQSYEQYF	TGCAGCGTCTCGGGACAGTCCTACGAGCAGTACTTC
TRBV27	TRBD2	TRBJ2-7	.	CASSLNLAGGEQYF	TGTGCCAGCAGTTTAAACCTAGCGGGGGGAGAGCAGTACTTC
TRBV24-1	.	TRBJ2-7	.	CATSESGSFSHEQYF	TGTGCCACCAGTGAATCCGGGTCCTTTTCCCACGAGCAGTACTTC
TRBV11-3	TRBD2	TRBJ2-1	.	CASSLERGGMNEQFF	TGTGCCAGCAGCTTAGAAAGGGGAGGGATGAATGAGCAGTTCTTC
TRBV24-1	.	TRBJ1-5	few	CATSVAGTNQPQHF	TGTGCCACCAGTGTCGCGGGGACCAATCAGCCCCAGCATTTT
TRBV18	.	TRBJ1-5	.	CASSPARGDQPQHF	TGTGCCAGCTCACCGGCCCGGGGAGATCAGCCCCAGCATTTT
TRBV2	.	TRBJ1-2	.	CASSPHLRGPNYGYTF	TGTGCCAGCAGCCCCCACCTAAGGGGTCCTAACTATGGCTACACCTTC
TRBV7-3	.	TRBJ1-1	.	CASSLNTGQGAEAFF	TGTGCCAGCAGCTTAAATACAGGGCAGGGCGCTGAAGCTTTCTTT
TRBV12-3/TRBV12-4	.	TRBJ2-7	.	CASSPSELREQYF	TGTGCCAGCAGTCCCTCTGAGTTACGCGAGCAGTACTTC
TRBV27	.	TRBJ1-5	.	CASRVTVNQPQHF	TGTGCCAGCAGAGTGACAGTTAATCAGCCCCAGCATTTT
TRBV6-5	.	TRBJ1-6	.	CASRLGGGISPLHF	TGTGCCAGCAGGTTAGGAGGAGGAATTTCACCCCTCCACTTT
TRBV27	.	TRBJ1-2	.	CASSLSPTGGYTF	TGTGCCAGCAGTTTATCGCCGACAGGTGGCTACACCTTC
TRBV10-3	.	TRBJ2-3	.	CAISKRGSTDTQYF	TGTGCCATCAGCAAAAGGGGCTCGACAGATACGCAGTATTTT
TRBV4-1	TRBD1	TRBJ1-2	.	CASSQEQGARLGYTF	TGCGCCAGCAGCCAAGAACAGGGGGCGAGGTTAGGCTACACCTTC
TRBV9	TRBD2	TRBJ2-3	.	CASSVWAGGPDTQYF	TGTGCCAGCAGCGTATGGGCGGGGGGGCCTGATACGCAGTATTTT
TRBV11-1	TRBD1	TRBJ2-7	.	CASSPGLGTDYEQYF	TGTGCCAGCAGCCCCGGCCTTGGGACAGACTACGAGCAGTACTTC
TRBV5-6	.	TRBJ1-1	.	CASSWDTYTEAFF	TGTGCCAGCAGCTGGGACACATACACTGAAGCTTTCTTT
TRBV5-6	.	TRBJ2-2	.	CASNRDTGELFF	TGTGCCAGCAACCGAGACACCGGGGAGCTGTTTTTT
TRBV18	TRBD1	TRBJ2-2	.	CASSPSRTGAGELFF	TGTGCCAGCTCACCATCGAGGACAGGGGCCGGGGAGCTGTTTTTT
TRBV7-3	.	TRBJ2-1	.	CASSLTHLGGTEQFF	TGTGCCAGCAGCTTAACGCATCTAGGAGGCACTGAGCAGTTCTTC
TRBV14	.	TRBJ2-7	.	CASSRAGRKNEQYF	TGTGCCAGCAGCCGAGCGGGCCGAAAAAACGAGCAGTACTTC